The 22 T cell receptor beta chains below all came from one sample that was sequenced in a study of CD8 T cells in ankylosing spondylitis. Study-wide findings and caveats: Blood of patients with ankylosing spondylitis appeared to be characterized by a TCR beta motif of eight highly homologous variants.

No antigen is known for these receptors. TCRdb re-analysed the 5' RACE reads in MiXCR, keeping a single row per CDR3 protein. This table holds 500,000 or so distinct CDR3 sequences, about 5.2% found once. Material for sequencing was blood, either unsorted or a sorted T cell fraction (not recorded which). The receptors were gathered from a male donor with ankylosing spondylitis.

Ten or more counts support this clonotype. The CDR3 region has the DNA TGTGCCAGCAGCTCACCTTTTACTGAAGCTTTCTTT. Its translation: CASSSPFTEAFF. The chain carries TRBV12-3 or TRBV12-4 and TRBJ1-1; D unclear. This CDR3 is 12 amino acids long. Between the trimmed V and J ends, which lost 6 bases and 5 bases, there was a span of 10 bases.

This clonotype was recorded a few times. J is TRBJ2-5 and V is TRBV18; D might be TRBD1 or TRBD2, each matching 5 bases. V gave up 5 bases and J gave up 3 bases, with 13 bases separating them. The V gene's germline CDR1 is KGHSH and CDR2 LQKENI. CDR3 size: 14 residues. The CDR3 here is CASSSPVGEETQYF. As DNA, the CDR3 is TGTGCCAGCTCATCGCCAGTGGGGGAAGAGACCCAGTACTTC.

This clonotype was seen ten or more times. This chain links TRBV20-1 with TRBJ2-2, with D perhaps matching TRBD1 or TRBD2 (5 bases each). This CDR3 is 14 amino acids long. CDR1 is DFQATT and CDR2 is SNEGSKA in the germline V gene (reference sequence). Trimming shortened V by 4 bases and J by 5 bases, and 14 bases separated the two germline ends. CDR3 protein: CSANRDLGTGELFF. DNA for the CDR3: TGCAGTGCTAACCGGGACCTGGGGACCGGGGAGCTGTTTTTT.

This clonotype has more than one count but fewer than ten. The V and J genes are TRBV27 and TRBJ2-7; 8 positions agree with TRBD1. The V gene's germline CDR1 is MNHEY and CDR2 SMNVEV (reference sequence). This CDR3 is built from 16 residues. Losses at the gene ends were 3 bases for V and 3 bases for J; bases not matched to a gene: 10. The chain's CDR3 is CASSFLGQGGFYEQYF. In DNA form, the CDR3 reads TGTGCCAGCAGTTTCTTAGGACAGGGAGGATTCTACGAGCAGTACTTC.

This clonotype was seen at least ten times. The chain joins TRBV5-4 to TRBJ2-1; D is undetermined. This CDR3 has 12 residues. Trimming cost V 1 base and J 6 bases, with 5 bases left between them. Per the germline V gene, CDR1 is SGHNT and CDR2 is YYREEE (reference sequence). The CDR3 loop is CASSLYFNEQFF. CDR3 DNA: TGTGCCAGCAGCTTGTACTTCAATGAGCAGTTCTTC.

The table lists this clonotype with many counts. The rearrangement joins TRBV20-1 to TRBJ2-7; D gene ambiguous. This CDR3 has 13 residues. Per the germline V gene, CDR1 is DFQATT and CDR2 is SNEGSKA (reference sequence). V dropped 3 bases and J dropped 8 bases, with 17 bases sitting between them. The CDR3 reads CSASFRRSGQQYF. In DNA form, the CDR3 reads TGCAGTGCTAGTTTCAGGAGATCGGGCCAGCAGTACTTC.

This clonotype was recorded many times. The chain couples TRBV5-1 to TRBJ2-1; D gene ambiguous. The CDR3 contains 16 residues. Germline CDR1 SGHRS, CDR2 YFSETQ. Trimming removed 0 bases from V and 0 bases from J, with 10 bases in between. Here the CDR3 reads CASSLAGESSYNEQFF. As DNA, the CDR3 is TGCGCCAGCAGCTTGGCCGGCGAGAGCTCCTACAATGAGCAGTTCTTC.

This clonotype was seen at least ten times. The chain joins TRBV6-5 to TRBJ2-7, with D possibly being TRBD2 (6 bases). The germline V and J ends were trimmed by 7 bases and 6 bases, with 10 bases remaining between them. The germline gives CDR1 MNHEY, CDR2 SVGAGI. This CDR3 spans 11 amino acids. The CDR3, as DNA: TGTGCCAGCACGAGGGGACTCGAGCAGTACTTC. Encoded protein: CASTRGLEQYF.

The table lists this clonotype with many counts. A read error may produce the germline difference seen at one junction end. J is TRBJ2-1 and V is TRBV29-1; maybe TRBD2 (6 bases). Germline V CDR1 and CDR2: SQVTM, ANQGSEA. This CDR3 has 14 amino acids. As DNA, the CDR3 is TGCAGCGTTGCGGGACTCCTGCATCTCAATCAGCAGTTCTTC. It yields the protein CSVAGLLHLNQQFF.

The chain employs TRBV20-1 and TRBJ2-1, with D hard to call. V dropped 6 bases and J dropped 0 bases, with 18 bases sitting between them. The CDR3 length is 16 residues. Germline values: CDR1 DFQATT, CDR2 SNEGSKA (reference sequence). The CDR3 protein is CSAYYYSKSSYNEQFF. The CDR3 bases are TGCAGTGCCTACTACTACTCGAAGAGCTCCTACAATGAGCAGTTCTTC.

This rearrangement joins TRBV27 to TRBJ1-5, with TRBD1 identical over 9 bases. The CDR3 length is 15 residues. Germline values: CDR1 MNHEY, CDR2 SMNVEV (reference sequence). V gave up 6 bases and J gave up 6 bases; unmatched junction bases: 9. CDR3 in amino acids: CASSPGQGWSQPQHF. In nucleotides, the CDR3 is TGTGCCAGCAGCCCGGGACAGGGATGGAGTCAGCCCCAGCATTTT.

This clonotype was seen a few times. The rearrangement uses TRBV6-6 and TRBJ2-7; D is perhaps TRBD1 (5 bases). Trimming left V 5 bases short and J 5 bases short, with 13 bases between. This CDR3 comprises 13 residues. Germline V gives CDR1 MNHNY, CDR2 SVGAGI (reference sequence). The CDR3 reads CASSTTTVDEQYF. In DNA, the CDR3 is TGTGCCAGCAGTACAACGACAGTGGACGAGCAGTACTTC.

This clonotype was recorded at least ten times. The chain joins TRBV7-9 to TRBJ1-1; D is undetermined. Germline CDR1 is SEHNR and CDR2 is FQNEAQ (reference sequence). The CDR3 is 15 amino acids. Trimming cost V 3 bases and J 1 base, with 12 bases left between them. CDR3: CASSFFSGGNTEAFF. The CDR3 DNA sequence: TGTGCCAGCAGCTTTTTCAGCGGAGGGAACACTGAAGCTTTCTTT.

This clonotype was found many times. CDR3 sequence: CSVEDQRADSYNEQFF. DNA for the CDR3: TGCAGCGTTGAAGATCAAAGAGCGGACTCCTACAATGAGCAGTTCTTC. The rearrangement joins TRBV29-1 to TRBJ2-1, with D possibly being TRBD2 (5 bases). Germline lookup yields CDR1 SQVTM and CDR2 ANQGSEA. The length of the CDR3 is 16 residues. V was shortened by 0 bases and J by 0 bases, with 12 bases between the two germline ends.

The table lists this clonotype with many counts. V usage is TRBV12-3 or TRBV12-4 and J usage is TRBJ2-7; D is undetermined. The CDR3 extends over 11 amino acids. V lost 3 bases and J lost 5, with 5 bases in between. The DNA of the CDR3 is TGTGCCAGCAGTTTTTTCGACGAGCAGTACTTC. Residues: CASSFFDEQYF.

The table lists this clonotype with many counts. V usage is TRBV10-3 and J usage is TRBJ2-7; no clear D. The CDR3 extends over 12 amino acids. Trimming left V 1 base short and J 5 bases short, with 6 bases between. Germline V gene lookup returns CDR1 ENHRY and CDR2 SYGVKD. CDR3 residues: CAISEWADEQYF. In DNA, the CDR3 is TGTGCCATCAGTGAGTGGGCGGACGAGCAGTACTTC.

This clonotype has at least ten counts. The chain links TRBV5-1 to TRBJ2-2, with 7 bases matching TRBD1. Germline CDR1 is SGHRS and CDR2 is YFSETQ. The CDR3 extends over 16 amino acids. The ends lost 4 bases at V and 1 base at J; junction bases unmatched: 7. This CDR3 reads CASSRWGTVNTGELFF. The CDR3 DNA follows: TGCGCCAGCAGCCGGTGGGGGACAGTGAACACCGGGGAGCTGTTTTTT.

This clonotype was observed many times. This sequence joins TRBV29-1 and TRBJ2-3; the D gene is possibly TRBD1 (5 bases). Trimming took 7 bases from V and 0 from J, leaving 14 bases between them. The germline CDR1 and CDR2 sequences are SQVTM and ANQGSEA. This CDR3 is built from 14 residues. The CDR3 DNA reads as TGCAGCGCTGACGTAGGGGAAAGCACAGATACGCAGTATTTT. This translates into CSADVGESTDTQYF.

A few counts support this clonotype. V and J are TRBV6-2 or TRBV6-3 and TRBJ1-6, with TRBD1 matching over 8 bases. This CDR3 comprises 14 residues. Trimming cost V 11 bases and J 10 bases; bases outside gene matches: 13. CDR1 is MNHEY, CDR2 SVGEGT, per germline. CDR3 in DNA: TGTGCCGCAGCCCGGGCAGGGGGCGACTCACCCCTCCACTTT. Protein product: CAAARAGGDSPLHF.

At least ten counts were recorded for this clonotype. V usage is TRBV7-2 and J usage is TRBJ2-7, with 7 bases fitting TRBD1. From germline, CDR1 is SGHTA and CDR2 FQGNSA. V was clipped by 5 bases and J by 5 bases; unmatched bases: 6. The CDR3 has 13 amino acids. The CDR3 sequence: CASSGRQGNEQYF. CDR3 nucleotides: TGTGCCAGCAGCGGCCGACAGGGTAACGAGCAGTACTTC.

This clonotype was observed many times. This chain joins TRBV28 and TRBJ2-7, with D tentatively TRBD1 or TRBD2 (6 bases each). The CDR3 runs to 12 residues. CDR1 is MDHEN, CDR2 SYDVKM, per germline. Trimming cost V 4 bases and J 5 bases, with 9 bases left between them. CDR3 loop: CASSWGANEQYF. DNA for the CDR3: TGTGCCAGCAGTTGGGGGGCAAACGAGCAGTACTTC. Full variable domain (missing parts from reference TRBV28 and TRBJ2-7): DVKVTQSSRYLVKRTGEKVFLECVQDMDHENMFWYRQDPGLGLRLIYFSYDVKMKEKGDIPEGYSVSREKKERFSLILESASTNQTSMYLCASSWGANEQYFGPGTRLTVT.

This chain joins TRBV7-9 and TRBJ2-1; D is unresolved. CDR1 is SEHNR and CDR2 is FQNEAQ in the germline V gene (reference sequence). Trimming removed 2 bases at V and 5 bases at J, with 7 bases between. CDR3 length: 13 amino acids. The CDR3 loop is CASSLSPNNEQFF. In DNA, the CDR3 is TGTGCCAGCAGCTTATCCCCAAACAATGAGCAGTTCTTC.